The 31 T cell receptor beta chains below were found in one sample sequenced in a study of OX40 agonist ivuxolimab in advanced cancers. The protocol was immunoSEQ multiplex PCR, while the TCRdb copy is restricted to in-frame clones and leaves out a portion. The data show approximately 70,000 clones, with more than 90% seen just once and 4.5% to 5% held by the top ten. The material was CD4+ or CD8+ T cells sorted from blood, obtained in a trial of the OX40 agonist ivuxolimab. Receptors were obtained from an adult with an advanced solid tumor such as melanoma, head and neck, liver or kidney cancer.

The chain recombines TRBV5-1 with TRBJ2-7, with 7 bases fitting TRBD1. Germline CDR1 and CDR2: SGHRS and YFSETQ. CDR3 length: 18 residues. J lost 0 bases, V lost 2 bases, and 14 bases had no gene match. CDR3 protein: CASSFGTPDRVSSYEQYF. CDR3 in DNA: TGCGCCAGCAGCTTCGGAACACCCGACAGGGTCAGCTCCTACGAGCAGTACTTC.

In regard to this clone: The same CDR3 can be traced to other DNA sequences in this sample. The rearrangement joins TRBV5-1 to TRBJ2-5, with D hard to call. Per the germline V gene, CDR1 is SGHRS and CDR2 is YFSETQ. The CDR3 length is 11 residues. V was clipped by 2 bases and J by 5 bases, with 4 bases between them. The CDR3 reads CASSFGETQYF. The CDR3 DNA sequence: TGCGCCAGCAGCTTTGGGGAGACCCAGTACTTC.

The J gene is TRBJ2-7, the V gene TRBV4-3; either TRBD1 or TRBD2 may fit D (5 bases each). From germline, CDR1 is LGHNA and CDR2 YSLEER. The V end was cut by 0 bases, the J end by 2 bases, with 14 bases between. This CDR3 spans 16 amino acids. CDR3 sequence (DNA): TGCGCCAGCAGCCAAGATTATTTTGGGACGGCCTACGAGCAGTACTTC. Amino acid sequence: CASSQDYFGTAYEQYF.

This clone appeared a single time. The rearrangement links TRBV5-1 to TRBJ2-1, with 12 bases matching TRBD2. Per germline, CDR1 SGHRS and CDR2 YFSETQ. The junction had 8 bases not matched to a gene; V was cut back by 0 bases and J by 7 bases. The CDR3 is made up of 17 amino acids. Here the CDR3 reads CASSLAISGTSGNEQFF. DNA for the CDR3: TGCGCCAGCAGCTTGGCAATTTCGGGGACTAGCGGGAATGAGCAGTTCTTC.

The table lists this clone with a count of one. The V and J genes are TRBV11-2 and TRBJ1-2, with D hard to call. Between the trimmed V and J ends, which lost 2 bases and 0 bases, there was a span of 10 bases. The CDR3 is 15 amino acids. Germline V CDR1 and CDR2: SGHAT, FQNNGV. The CDR3 sequence is CASSLMGAANYGYTF. In nucleotides, the CDR3 is TGTGCCAGCAGCTTAATGGGAGCGGCTAACTATGGCTACACCTTC.

V usage is TRBV29-1 and J usage is TRBJ2-7; 9 bases agree with TRBD1. The length of the CDR3 is 14 residues. In germline, CDR1 is SQVTM, CDR2 ANQGSEA. V was clipped by 2 bases and J by 4 bases; unmatched bases: 6. The CDR3 DNA is TGCAGCGTTGAAAAACAGGGGGCATCTTACGAGCAGTACTTC. Protein: CSVEKQGASYEQYF.

The V gene is TRBV28, the J gene TRBJ2-7; 16 bases agree with TRBD2. CDR1 MDHEN and CDR2 SYDVKM come from the germline V gene. Trimming removed 5 bases from V and 6 bases from J; junction bases left unmatched: 7. The CDR3 length is 16 residues. The CDR3 spells CASSNPGLAGGAEQYF. In DNA, the CDR3 is TGTGCCAGCAGTAACCCGGGACTAGCGGGAGGGGCCGAGCAGTACTTC.

CDR3 DNA sequence: TGTGCCAGCTCCTCTAACACCGGGGAGCTGTTTTTT. Translating it yields CASSSNTGELFF. The rearrangement joins TRBV11-3 to TRBJ2-2; D gene unclear. V lost 8 bases and J 2 bases, leaving 6 bases between the germline ends. The CDR3 is made up of 12 amino acids. CDR1 SGHNT and CDR2 YENEEA come from the germline V gene. Full variable domain (remainder filled in from reference TRBV11-3 and TRBJ2-2): EAGVVQSPRYKIIEKKQPVAFWCNPISGHNTLYWYLQNLGQGPELLIRYENEEAVDDSQLPKDRFSAERLKGVDSTLKIQPAELGDSAVYLCASSSNTGELFFGEGSRLTVL.

The J gene is TRBJ1-1, the V gene TRBV6-6; no firm D call. The CDR3 covers 11 residues. Germline values: CDR1 MNHNY, CDR2 SVGAGI (reference sequence). V lost 2 bases, J lost 7 bases, and 5 bases lay in between. The CDR3 is CASSYGSEAFF. CDR3 in DNA: TGTGCCAGCAGTTACGGTAGTGAAGCTTTCTTT.

The chain joins TRBV7-9 to TRBJ1-6; D is possibly TRBD1 (5 bases). The germline V gene has CDR1 SEHNR and CDR2 FQNEAQ (reference sequence). Deletions cut 1 base from V and 9 bases from J, with 19 bases between. The CDR3 is 17 amino acids. The DNA of the CDR3 is TGTGCCAGCAGCTTAGAACGGGCAGCTCTTAGGGGTTCACCCCTCCACTTT. The encoded protein is CASSLERAALRGSPLHF.

As DNA, the CDR3 is TGTGCCAGCTGGGTGAAGGGAGGGGTTGGCGACGAGCAGTACTTC. It is translated as CASWVKGGVGDEQYF. The rearrangement joins TRBV6-1 to TRBJ2-7, with TRBD2 matching 7 bases. This CDR3 has 15 amino acids. V was clipped by 8 bases and J by 5 bases; unmatched bases: 15. Germline V gives CDR1 MNHNS, CDR2 SASEGT.

V gene TRBV27 combines with J gene TRBJ2-1; 8 bases align to TRBD1. The J segment lost 5 bases and the V segment lost 8 bases, leaving 8 bases of the junction unmatched. The CDR3 contains 14 residues. The germline V gene has CDR1 MNHEY and CDR2 SMNVEV (reference sequence). CDR3 amino acids: CASGRDRSNNEQFF. The CDR3 DNA reads as TGTGCCAGCGGCCGGGACAGGTCCAACAATGAGCAGTTCTTC.

This chain joins TRBV20-1 and TRBJ1-2; D possibly corresponds to TRBD1 (6 bases). The CDR3 contains 11 residues. The V gene's germline CDR1 is DFQATT and CDR2 SNEGSKA (reference sequence). The V gene lost 2 bases and the J gene lost 8 bases, with 9 bases spanning the gap. In nucleotides, the CDR3 is TGCAGTGCTAGAAGGGGGTTGGGCTACACCTTC. This translates into CSARRGLGYTF.

The chain employs TRBV5-8 and TRBJ1-2; TRBD1 might be the D (5 bases). The CDR3 runs 17 residues. V was clipped by 1 base and J by 4 bases, with 20 bases between them. Germline assignment: CDR1 SGHTS and CDR2 YDEGEE. Written as DNA, the CDR3 is TGTGCCAGCAGCTTGAAGCATACCCGGATTGGGGGCTATGGCTACACCTTC. Translation: CASSLKHTRIGGYGYTF.

This rearrangement joins TRBV6-5 to TRBJ1-5; 7 bases fit TRBD1. The V gene end was trimmed by 6 bases and the J gene end by 5 bases; junction bases not matched to a gene: 7. Germline V CDR1 and CDR2: MNHEY, SVGAGI. The CDR3 is made up of 14 amino acids. The chain's CDR3 is CASRRPGQYQPQHF. The CDR3 DNA follows: TGTGCCAGCAGACGCCCGGGACAGTATCAGCCCCAGCATTTT.

As DNA, the CDR3 is TGTGCCAGCAGCCCGGGTGGGGGGGGCTGGGGCTACACCTTC. Its protein is CASSPGGGGWGYTF. The chain has TRBV11-2 and TRBJ1-2; D is perhaps TRBD1 (6 bases). Germline lookup yields CDR1 SGHAT and CDR2 FQNNGV. The V gene lost 5 bases and the J gene lost 8 bases, with 18 bases spanning the gap. CDR3 size: 14 residues.

The V and J genes are TRBV4-3 and TRBJ2-1, with TRBD2 as a possible D gene (5 bases). From germline, CDR1 is LGHNA and CDR2 YSLEER. V was cut by 1 base and J by 5 bases, with 9 bases left in between. This CDR3 has 14 amino acids. The CDR3 bases are TGCGCCAGCAGCCAAGGGCTAGCCGACAATGAGCAGTTCTTC. Its protein is CASSQGLADNEQFF.

The CDR3 nucleotides are TGCGCCAGCAGCCAGACTCACAGGGAGGGAGAGACCCAGTACTTC. Its protein product is CASSQTHREGETQYF. The chain links TRBV4-1 to TRBJ2-5; D is perhaps TRBD2 (7 bases). V was cut by 3 bases and J by 4 bases, with 15 bases left in between. Germline CDR1 is MGHRA and CDR2 is YSYEKL. This CDR3 spans 15 amino acids.

CDR3 bases: TGCGCCAGCAGCTTGGAGGACAGGCGAGGTTCTGGCTACACCTTC. The encoded protein is CASSLEDRRGSGYTF. This rearrangement joins TRBV5-1 to TRBJ1-2, with 7 bases matching TRBD1. The V segment lost 0 bases and the J segment 7 bases; nucleotides outside the gene matches: 9. This CDR3 is 15 amino acids long. Germline lookup yields CDR1 SGHRS and CDR2 YFSETQ.

This clone was found once. This chain joins TRBV11-2 and TRBJ2-4; D not certain. Germline CDR1 is SGHAT and CDR2 is FQNNGV. Trimming cost V 5 bases and J 0 bases, with 14 bases left between them. The CDR3 covers 16 residues. The CDR3 sequence is CASSPRSVIAKNIQYF. The DNA for the CDR3 is TGTGCCAGCAGCCCACGGAGCGTGATAGCCAAAAACATTCAGTACTTC.

The chain joins TRBV5-1 to TRBJ1-4; 8 bases line up with TRBD1. The CDR3 covers 15 residues. In germline, CDR1 is SGHRS, CDR2 YFSETQ. Trimming took 5 bases from V and 8 from J; bases not matched to a gene: 11. The CDR3 region is CASRELTGEGEKLFF. CDR3 nucleotide sequence: TGCGCCAGCAGAGAACTGACAGGGGAGGGGGAAAAACTGTTTTTT.

The chain links TRBV6-5 to TRBJ2-1; the match to TRBD1 covers 10 bases. After removal of 2 bases from V and 8 bases from J, the junction contained 6 bases not matched to a gene. CDR1 MNHEY and CDR2 SVGAGI come from the germline V gene. CDR3 length equals 15 residues. CDR3 sequence reads: CASSYLGQGGYEQFF. The CDR3 DNA sequence: TGTGCCAGCAGTTACCTAGGACAGGGGGGTTATGAGCAGTTCTTC.

The rearrangement links TRBV9 to TRBJ2-2, with TRBD1 identical over 8 bases. The trim removed 0 bases at V and 5 bases at J, leaving 6 bases unmatched. Germline CDR1 SGDLS, CDR2 YYNGEE. The CDR3 runs 16 residues. CDR3 sequence reads: CASSVGAGGVTGELFF. As DNA, the CDR3 is TGTGCCAGCAGCGTAGGGGCAGGGGGCGTTACCGGGGAGCTGTTTTTT. Variable domain in full (rest from reference TRBV9 and TRBJ2-2): DSGVTQTPKHLITATGQRVTLRCSPRSGDLSVYWYQQSLDQGLQFLIQYYNGEERAKGNILERFSAQQFPDLHSELNLSSLELGDSALYFCASSVGAGGVTGELFFGEGSRLTVL.

V gene TRBV7-8 combines with J gene TRBJ2-7; D possibly corresponds to TRBD1 (5 bases). V was clipped by 5 bases and J by 1 base, with 12 bases between them. CDR1 is SGHVS, CDR2 FQNEAQ, per germline. CDR3 length: 14 residues. The CDR3 DNA sequence: TGTGCCAGCAGCACCAATCGACAGTCCTACGAGCAGTACTTC. It translates to CASSTNRQSYEQYF.

This chain links TRBV5-6 with TRBJ2-5, with a weak D call TRBD2 (5 bases). The CDR3 spans 14 residues. Germline values: CDR1 SGHDT, CDR2 YYEEEE. V lost 4 bases, J lost 4 bases, and 14 bases lay in between. The CDR3 is CASSARVKGETQYF. CDR3 in DNA: TGTGCCAGCAGCGCGCGGGTCAAAGGAGAGACCCAGTACTTC.

The chain uses TRBV7-9 and TRBJ2-7; 10 bases agree with TRBD1. CDR1 and CDR2 from the germline V gene are SEHNR and FQNEAQ (reference sequence). The CDR3 has 14 amino acids. Trimming at V came to 0 bases and at J to 7 bases, leaving 3 bases not matched to a gene. CDR3 in amino acids: CASSLAGTGVEQYF. For the CDR3, the DNA is TGTGCCAGCAGCTTAGCCGGGACAGGGGTAGAGCAGTACTTC.

The rearrangement uses TRBV27 and TRBJ2-2; D may be TRBD2 (5 bases). CDR3 length: 17 amino acids. V lost 9 bases to trimming and J lost 6 bases, with 26 bases between them. CDR1 is MNHEY and CDR2 is SMNVEV in the germline V gene (reference sequence). As DNA, the CDR3 is TGTGCCAGTAACCTTCCCCCCCAGATTTACGGGGCCGGGGAGCTGTTTTTT. Translation: CASNLPPQIYGAGELFF.

The V gene is TRBV28, the J gene TRBJ1-5; unclear D gene. V gave up 2 bases and J gave up 6 bases, with 5 bases separating them. The CDR3 extends over 12 amino acids. CDR1 MDHEN and CDR2 SYDVKM come from the germline V gene. The CDR3 DNA is TGTGCCAGCAGTTTAAGTCGTCAGCCCCAGCATTTT. It is translated as CASSLSRQPQHF.

The V call is TRBV5-1, the J call TRBJ2-1, with a weak D call TRBD2 (6 bases). Trimming cost V 1 base and J 5 bases, with 13 bases left between them. Germline V gene sequence: CDR1 SGHRS, CDR2 YFSETQ. The CDR3 has 15 amino acids. As DNA, the CDR3 is TGCGCCAGCAGCTTGCAGGGCGGGGACCACAATGAGCAGTTCTTC. Its protein is CASSLQGGDHNEQFF.

The chain employs TRBV29-1 and TRBJ2-7, with 8 bases that match TRBD2. Trimming cost V 2 bases and J 5 bases; bases outside gene matches: 5. The CDR3 has 13 residues. Germline V gene sequence: CDR1 SQVTM, CDR2 ANQGSEA. The CDR3 DNA is TGCAGCGTTGAACGGCGGGGGGTCCACGAGCAGTACTTC. It specifies CSVERRGVHEQYF.

V is TRBV6-5 and J is TRBJ2-3, with TRBD2 matching over 7 bases. The germline CDR1 and CDR2 sequences are MNHEY and SVGAGI. This CDR3 region has 15 residues. Trimming cost V 6 bases and J 9 bases; bases outside gene matches: 15. CDR3 nucleotide sequence: TGTGCCAGCAGACCCCCGACGGGAGCGGGAAACACGCAGTATTTT. Amino acid sequence: CASRPPTGAGNTQYF.